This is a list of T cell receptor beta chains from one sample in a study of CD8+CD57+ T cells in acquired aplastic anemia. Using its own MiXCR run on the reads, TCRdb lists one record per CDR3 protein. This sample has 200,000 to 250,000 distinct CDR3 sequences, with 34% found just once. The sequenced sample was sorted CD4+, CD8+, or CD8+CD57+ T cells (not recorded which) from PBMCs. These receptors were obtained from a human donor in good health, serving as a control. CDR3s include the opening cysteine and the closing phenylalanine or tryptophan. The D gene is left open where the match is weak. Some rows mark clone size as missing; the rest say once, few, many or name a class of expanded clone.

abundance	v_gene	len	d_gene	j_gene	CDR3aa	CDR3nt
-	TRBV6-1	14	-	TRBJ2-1	CASRFRGGYNEQFF	TGTGCCAGCAGATTCAGGGGCGGCTACAATGAGCAGTTCTTC
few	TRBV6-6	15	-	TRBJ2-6	CASSYRGSGANVLTF	TGTGCCAGCAGTTACAGGGGTTCTGGGGCCAACGTCCTGACTTTC
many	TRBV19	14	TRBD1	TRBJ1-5	CASSQDRDGQPQHF	TGTGCCAGTAGTCAGGACAGGGACGGACAGCCCCAGCATTTT
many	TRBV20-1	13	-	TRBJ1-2	CSARVEIGYGYTF	TGCAGTGCTAGAGTGGAGATAGGCTATGGCTACACCTTC
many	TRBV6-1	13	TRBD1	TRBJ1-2	CASSADRARGYTF	TGTGCCAGCAGTGCGGACAGGGCCCGCGGCTACACCTTC
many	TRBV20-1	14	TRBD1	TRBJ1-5	CSASAAGGGQPQHF	TGCAGTGCTAGTGCGGCAGGGGGAGGACAGCCCCAGCATTTT
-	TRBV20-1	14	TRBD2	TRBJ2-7	CSARDWGEGDEQYF	TGCAGTGCTAGAGATTGGGGGGAGGGAGACGAGCAGTACTTC
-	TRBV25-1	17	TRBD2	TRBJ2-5	CASSYSWGLAAQETQYF	TGTGCCAGCAGTTACTCTTGGGGACTAGCGGCCCAAGAGACCCAGTACTTC
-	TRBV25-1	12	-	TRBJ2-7	CASARSTGEQYF	TGTGCCAGCGCGCGATCGACCGGCGAGCAGTACTTC
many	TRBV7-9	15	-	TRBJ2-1	CASKARAENYNEQFF	TGTGCCAGCAAGGCTCGGGCAGAGAACTACAATGAGCAGTTCTTC
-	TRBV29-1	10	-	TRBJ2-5	CSVVEETQYF	TGCAGCGTTGTTGAGGAGACCCAGTACTTC
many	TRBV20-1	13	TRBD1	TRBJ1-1	CSAPTGGAFVAFF	TGCAGTGCTCCGACAGGGGGCGCATTCGTGGCTTTCTTT
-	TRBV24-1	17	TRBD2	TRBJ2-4	CATSDSASGSGGNIQYF	TGTGCCACCAGTGATTCTGCCAGCGGGAGTGGGGGAAACATTCAGTACTTC
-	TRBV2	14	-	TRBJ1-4	CASSSGLYNEKLFF	TGTGCCAGCAGTTCGGGACTTTACAATGAAAAACTGTTTTTT
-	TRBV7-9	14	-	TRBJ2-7	CASSLHRGLDEQYF	TGTGCCAGCAGCTTACATAGAGGACTCGACGAGCAGTACTTC
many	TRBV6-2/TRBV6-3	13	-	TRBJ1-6	CACAGHYNSPLHF	TGTGCCTGCGCAGGACACTATAATTCACCCCTCCACTTT
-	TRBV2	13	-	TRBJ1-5	CASRGPRNQPQHF	TGTGCCAGCAGGGGGCCTCGCAATCAGCCCCAGCATTTT
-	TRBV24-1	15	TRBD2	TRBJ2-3	CATSVGRGASDTQYF	TGTGCCACCAGTGTGGGGCGGGGGGCCTCAGATACGCAGTATTTT
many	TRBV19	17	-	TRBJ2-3	CASSISRGGGGTDTQYF	TGTGCCAGTAGTATAAGCAGGGGCGGGGGCGGTACAGATACGCAGTATTTT
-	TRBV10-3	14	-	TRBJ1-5	CAISGGTPNQPQHF	TGTGCCATCAGTGGCGGGACTCCGAATCAGCCCCAGCATTTT
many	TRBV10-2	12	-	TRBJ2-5	CASRRPQETQYF	TGCGCCAGCAGGCGGCCCCAAGAGACCCAGTACTTC
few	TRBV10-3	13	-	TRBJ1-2	CAIRPTGTHGYTF	TGTGCCATCAGGCCGACAGGTACTCATGGCTACACCTTC
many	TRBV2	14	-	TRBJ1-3	CASRGGLSGNTIYF	TGTGCCAGCAGGGGGGGACTCTCTGGAAACACCATATATTTT
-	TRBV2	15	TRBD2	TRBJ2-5	CASSGGLAGEETQYF	TGTGCCAGCAGTGGTGGACTAGCGGGAGAAGAGACCCAGTACTTC
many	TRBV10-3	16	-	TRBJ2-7	CAISDHQGRGTYEQYF	TGTGCCATCAGTGACCACCAGGGGAGAGGGACCTACGAGCAGTACTTC
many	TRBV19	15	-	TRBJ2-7	CASSQTYRFSYEQYF	TGTGCCAGTAGTCAAACATACAGGTTCTCCTACGAGCAGTACTTC
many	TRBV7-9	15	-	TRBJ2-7	CASSLTEGGINEQYF	TGTGCCAGCAGCTTAACGGAGGGGGGCATAAACGAGCAGTACTTC
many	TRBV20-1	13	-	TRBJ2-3	CSASLLGALTQYF	TGCAGTGCTAGCCTCCTGGGGGCTTTAACGCAGTATTTT
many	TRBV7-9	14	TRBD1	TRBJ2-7	CASSGQKSSYEQYF	TGTGCCAGCTCGGGACAGAAGAGCTCCTACGAGCAGTACTTC
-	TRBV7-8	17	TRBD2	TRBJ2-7	CASSAPPIAGAAGEQYF	TGTGCCAGCAGTGCTCCGCCTATAGCGGGGGCGGCCGGGGAGCAGTACTTC
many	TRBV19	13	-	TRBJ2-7	CASSIGASYEQYF	TGTGCCAGTAGTATAGGGGCCTCCTACGAGCAGTACTTC
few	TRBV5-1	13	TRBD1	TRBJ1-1	CASSLGTATEAFF	TGCGCCAGCAGCCTCGGGACAGCCACTGAAGCTTTCTTT
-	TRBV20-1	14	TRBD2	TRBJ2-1	CSASPRGGGNEQFF	TGCAGTGCTAGCCCGCGGGGGGGCGGTAATGAGCAGTTCTTC
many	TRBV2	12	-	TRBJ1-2	CASSPRISGYTF	TGTGCCAGCAGCCCCCGGATCAGTGGCTACACCTTC
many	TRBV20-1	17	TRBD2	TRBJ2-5	CSARRVGGRGGSETQYF	TGCAGTGCCCGACGCGTGGGCGGGAGGGGAGGATCGGAGACCCAGTACTTC